The rows below give T cell receptor beta chains drawn from one sample of a study of T cell changes during pregnancy in multiple sclerosis. Assay: immunoSEQ multiplex PCR; the TCRdb copy retains only in-frame clones and omits some. This table has about 80,000 clones, 92% appearing once. The starting material was peripheral blood, obtained before pregnancy. The origin of the receptors is a female donor with multiple sclerosis, enrolled in a pregnancy study. Each CDR3 is given with its conserved first and last residue. The D gene is left open where the match is weak. Size is omitted from some rows. Given values are once, few, many or a class for expanded clones.

>TRBJ2-7|TRBV20-1|.|.
CSARDSPEQYF
TGCAGTGCTAGAGATTCTCCCGAGCAGTACTTC
>TRBJ2-2|TRBV7-9|TRBD1|.
CASSLPGQGSSGELFF
TGTGCCAGCAGCTTACCGGGACAGGGATCATCCGGGGAGCTGTTTTTT
>TRBJ2-1|TRBV7-2|TRBD2|.
CASSLYLAGSFNEQFF
TGTGCCAGCAGCTTGTATCTAGCGGGGTCTTTCAATGAGCAGTTCTTC
>TRBJ2-2|TRBV7-6|TRBD1|once
CASSLAGGQGATGELFF
TGTGCCAGCAGCTTAGCGGGTGGACAGGGGGCAACCGGGGAGCTGTTTTTT
>TRBJ2-1|TRBV13|.|.
CASSLKRRWNEQFF
TGTGCCAGCAGCTTAAAGCGGAGGTGGAATGAGCAGTTCTTC
>TRBJ1-3|TRBV10-3|.|.
CAISESGVSGNTIYF
TGTGCCATCAGTGAGTCCGGTGTCTCTGGAAACACCATATATTTT
>TRBJ2-5|TRBV19|TRBD1|.
CASSTNRGRRETQYF
TGTGCCAGTAGTACAAACAGGGGGCGCCGGGAGACCCAGTACTTC
>TRBJ1-1|TRBV21-1|.|.
CASSKAPNTEAFF
TGTGCCAGCAGCAAAGCCCCAAACACTGAAGCTTTCTTT
>TRBJ1-1|TRBV5-6|.|once
CASTIQGSLEAFF
TGTGCCAGCACCATACAGGGCTCCCTAGAAGCTTTCTTT
>TRBJ1-5|TRBV30|.|.
CAWSAGSRQQSNQPQHF
TGTGCCTGGAGTGCCGGATCAAGACAGCAGAGCAATCAGCCCCAGCATTTT
>TRBJ2-3|TRBV5-1|TRBD2|.
CASSPLAVGADTQYF
TGCGCCAGCAGCCCGCTAGCGGTGGGAGCAGATACGCAGTATTTT
>TRBJ2-1|TRBV5-1|TRBD2|.
CASRGGSSYNEQFF
TGCGCCAGCAGGGGGGGGTCCTCCTACAATGAGCAGTTCTTC
>TRBJ2-1|TRBV7-6|.|.
CASSLAVSYNEQFF
TGTGCCAGCAGCTTAGCCGTTTCCTACAATGAGCAGTTCTTC
>TRBJ2-7|TRBV27|.|.
CASSRTWGSNYEQYF
TGTGCCAGCAGTCGGACATGGGGTTCGAACTACGAGCAGTACTTC
>TRBJ2-7|TRBV11-2|.|once
CASSLVPPAGEQYF
TGTGCCAGCAGCTTAGTCCCCCCGGCGGGCGAGCAGTACTTC
>TRBJ2-1|TRBV5-6|.|.
CASSFYSYNEQFF
TGTGCCAGCAGCTTCTACTCCTACAATGAGCAGTTCTTC
>TRBJ1-2|TRBV6-6|.|.
CASSPQGNYGYTF
TGTGCCAGCAGCCCACAGGGTAACTATGGCTACACCTTC